The clone carrying this T cell receptor (beta chain) was counted a few times. Source study methods: Amplification of reference gene primers provided the estimated nucleated cell counts. Method: immunoSEQ multiplex PCR; TCRdb's copy keeps in-frame clones and lacks some. Clonal size and the V and J genes are those of that table, whereas D and trimming came from the DNA. The sample contains 150,000 to 190,000 clones, around 89% of which appear only once. These data are taken from a study of blood T cell repertoires in COVID-19. Study in general: The cDNA or gDNA used as material had been derived from T cells, B-cell-depleted T cells, or PBMCs.

Germline V CDR1 and CDR2: WSHSY, SAAADI. V trimming: 4 bases; J trimming: 0 bases; junction bases outside the gene matches: 5. The CDR3 has 17 amino acids. Sequencing was done on a sample of peripheral blood. This TCR came from a woman aged 40 to 50 with acute or convalescent COVID-19. The genes are TRBV10-2 and TRBJ1-6; the match to TRBD1 covers 8 bases. The CDR3 region is CASSGTGRSSYNSPLHF. CDR3 coding DNA: TGCGCCAGCAGTGGGACAGGGAGAAGCTCCTATAATTCACCCCTCCACTTT.